The 24 T cell receptor beta chains in this list originate from one sample, sequenced in a study of cytomegalovirus exposure and HLA in healthy donors. This PCR relied on a set of 60 Vbeta primers and 13 Jbeta primers. The repertoire was sequenced with immunoSEQ multiplex PCR; TCRdb's copy has only in-frame clones and lacks some. The table lists 240,000 or so clones, about 86% of them singletons. Material for sequencing was PBMCs. All receptors derive from a woman aged 55-70 years in good health and CMV-seropositive.

Comment on this clone: The junction departs from the called germline gene at one end, perhaps through a read error. This chain uses TRBV5-6 with TRBJ2-7; no clear D gene. The CDR3 length is 14 residues. Per the germline V gene, CDR1 is SGHDT and CDR2 is YYEEEE. CDR3 sequence (DNA): TGTGCCGGCAGCTTTGGGCAGGCCTCGTGGGAGCAGTACTTC. Its translation is CAGSFGQASWEQYF.

The chain uses TRBV19 and TRBJ2-7; tentatively, D is TRBD1 (5 bases). The CDR3 spans 16 residues. V dropped 1 base and J dropped 6 bases, with 19 bases sitting between them. In germline, CDR1 is LNHDA, CDR2 SQIVND (reference sequence). CDR3 DNA: TGTGCCAGTAGTATAGGGACACACTCGTGGTTGGCCGAGCAGTACTTC. Translated: CASSIGTHSWLAEQYF. The whole variable domain, remainder taken from reference TRBV19 and TRBJ2-7, is DGGITQSPKYLFRKEGQNVTLSCEQNLNHDAMYWYRQDPGQGLRLIYYSQIVNDFQKGDIAEGYSVSREKKESFPLTVTSAQKNPTAFYLCASSIGTHSWLAEQYFGPGTRLTVT.

In the case of this clone: Germline and junction disagree at one end, which may indicate a read error. The V and J genes are TRBV7-3 and TRBJ2-1; D is unclear. Per the germline V gene, CDR1 is SGHTA and CDR2 is FQGTGA. CDR3 length equals 13 residues. The CDR3 loop is CASSLTFSGEQFF. The CDR3 coding sequence is TGTGCCAGCAGCCTAACGTTCTCAGGTGAGCAGTTCTTC.

The chain is built from TRBV5-1 and TRBJ2-1; 8 bases are shared with TRBD2. Germline assignment: CDR1 SGHRS and CDR2 YFSETQ. Losses at the gene ends were 5 bases for V and 8 bases for J; bases not matched to a gene: 9. CDR3 length: 14 amino acids. The CDR3 protein is CASRREGSGDEQFF. CDR3 in DNA: TGCGCCAGCAGACGGGAGGGATCTGGGGATGAGCAGTTCTTC.

There are a few counts of this clone. This chain joins TRBV2 and TRBJ1-6; D remains ambiguous. This CDR3 is built from 15 residues. V was cut by 7 bases and J by 7 bases, with 17 bases left in between. Germline V gene data show CDR1 as SNHLY and CDR2 as FYNNEI. In nucleotides, the CDR3 is TGTGCCAGCACCTCAGCCTCGGGTACCAATTCACCCCTCCACTTT. Amino acids: CASTSASGTNSPLHF. The full variable domain, rest sourced from reference TRBV2 and TRBJ1-6, is EPEVTQTPSHQVTQMGQEVILRCVPISNHLYFYWYRQILGQKVEFLVSFYNNEISEKSEIFDDQFSVERPDGSNFTLKIRSTKLEDSAMYFCASTSASGTNSPLHFGNGTRLTVT.

This clone was seen just once. The rearrangement uses TRBV7-9 and TRBJ2-5; 8 bases agree with TRBD1. This CDR3 has 15 residues. V trimming: 4 bases; J trimming: 2 bases; junction bases outside the gene matches: 6. Germline-derived CDR1 and CDR2 are SEHNR and FQNEAQ (reference sequence). In DNA, the CDR3 is TGTGCCAGCAGCTCTCCAGGGGGCCCTCAAGAGACCCAGTACTTC. Amino acids: CASSSPGGPQETQYF.

The rearrangement uses TRBV4-1 and TRBJ1-5, with TRBD1 as a possible D gene (5 bases). The V end was cut by 3 bases, the J end by 11 bases, with 11 bases between. The germline V gene has CDR1 MGHRA and CDR2 YSYEKL. The length of the CDR3 is 12 residues. The CDR3 bases are TGCGCCAGCAGCCACCCGGGGGGAACCCAGCATTTT. Its translation: CASSHPGGTQHF.

The chain recombines TRBV10-2 with TRBJ2-7; 9 bases map to TRBD2. Losses at the gene ends were 4 bases for V and 4 bases for J; bases not matched to a gene: 5. The germline CDR1 and CDR2 sequences are WSHSY and SAAADI. CDR3 length equals 14 residues. Written as DNA, the CDR3 is TGCGCCAGCAGTGTTTCGCGGGAGGGTTACGAGCAGTACTTC. This translates into CASSVSREGYEQYF.

The chain is built from TRBV13 and TRBJ2-7; a possible D gene is TRBD1 (6 bases). V gave up 5 bases and J gave up 2 bases, with 13 bases separating them. The CDR3 runs to 14 residues. Germline V gives CDR1 PRHDT, CDR2 FYEKMQ (reference sequence). CDR3 amino acids: CASSPTTGTYEQYF. DNA of the CDR3: TGTGCCAGCAGCCCCACGACAGGAACCTACGAGCAGTACTTC.

This clone was seen just once. This sequence joins TRBV10-3 and TRBJ1-4; D may be TRBD1 (6 bases). The CDR3 length is 13 residues. Per the germline V gene, CDR1 is ENHRY and CDR2 is SYGVKD. V gave up 8 bases and J gave up 8 bases, with 15 bases separating them. In nucleotides, the CDR3 is TGTGCCATCCGGGACAAGGAAGTAGAAAAACTGTTTTTT. This codes for CAIRDKEVEKLFF.

This chain links TRBV2 with TRBJ1-1; no clear D gene. This CDR3 has 17 residues. Germline CDR1 reads SNHLY; CDR2 reads FYNNEI. V lost 2 bases and J lost 1, with 17 bases in between. The CDR3 spells CASSENPSQSWNTEAFF. For the CDR3, the DNA is TGTGCCAGCAGTGAAAATCCTTCGCAGTCGTGGAACACTGAAGCTTTCTTT.

The DNA of the CDR3 is TGCGCCAGTCGTGACAGAGCCTCTGGAAACACCATATATTTT. Residues: CASRDRASGNTIYF. The V call is TRBV5-1, the J call TRBJ1-3; D perhaps matches TRBD1 (5 bases). Per germline, CDR1 SGHRS and CDR2 YFSETQ. The V end was cut by 8 bases, the J end by 0 bases, with 12 bases between. This CDR3 region has 14 residues.

The sample holds one count of this clone. This chain connects TRBV30 to TRBJ1-5, with unresolved D. CDR3 length: 15 amino acids. From germline, CDR1 is GTSNPN and CDR2 SVGIG (reference sequence). The V gene lost 0 bases and the J gene lost 1 base, with 10 bases spanning the gap. CDR3 protein: CAWSVLGESNQPQHF. The CDR3 DNA reads as TGTGCCTGGAGTGTACTAGGAGAGAGCAATCAGCCCCAGCATTTT.

The chain combines TRBV6-5 with TRBJ1-1, with 7 bases fitting TRBD1. V trimming: 8 bases; J trimming: 8 bases; junction bases outside the gene matches: 5. The germline V gene encodes CDR1 MNHEY and CDR2 SVGAGI. This CDR3 is 11 amino acids long. As DNA, the CDR3 is TGTGCCAGCCGACAGGGAGAAGAAGCTTTCTTT. This codes for CASRQGEEAFF.

About this clone: The same CDR3 is also encoded by other DNA sequences in this sample. The chain uses TRBV5-1 and TRBJ2-7; 9 positions match TRBD1. J was trimmed by 1 base and V by 2 bases; bases with no gene match: 1. The germline CDR1 and CDR2 sequences are SGHRS and YFSETQ. The CDR3 spans 14 residues. The CDR3 DNA is TGCGCCAGCAGCTTTGGGACAGGGTCCTACGAGCAGTACTTC. As protein: CASSFGTGSYEQYF.

The rearrangement uses TRBV11-1 and TRBJ2-5, with D hard to call. V lost 5 bases and J 2 bases, leaving 9 bases between the germline ends. Looked up from germline, CDR1 is SGHAT and CDR2 is FQDESV (reference sequence). The CDR3 has 13 residues. CDR3 in DNA: TGTGCCAGCAGCCCGGGTTGGCAAGAGACCCAGTACTTC. Its translation is CASSPGWQETQYF.

The V call is TRBV28, the J call TRBJ2-7; possible D gene TRBD2, 5 bases. The CDR3 loop spans 15 amino acids. V was trimmed by 3 bases and J by 2 bases, leaving 14 bases between them. Germline V gene lookup returns CDR1 MDHEN and CDR2 SYDVKM. The CDR3 is CASSFSGRETYEQYF. The CDR3 DNA sequence: TGTGCCAGCAGTTTTTCCGGACGGGAAACCTACGAGCAGTACTTC.

As concerns this clone: The junction does not match germline at one end; this may be a read error. CDR3 sequence: CASSPRASGALPSYNEQFF. The CDR3 DNA reads as TGTGCCAGCTCACCCCGGGCTAGCGGAGCCCTCCCCTCCTACAATGAGCAATTCTTC. This rearrangement joins TRBV18 to TRBJ2-1; 7 bases match TRBD2. CDR1 KGHSH and CDR2 LQKENI come from the germline V gene. The CDR3 has 19 amino acids.

The table lists this clone with a few counts. The chain links TRBV4-1 to TRBJ1-4; TRBD1 might be the D (5 bases). Trimming left V 4 bases short and J 7 bases short, with 16 bases between. CDR1 MGHRA and CDR2 YSYEKL come from the germline V gene. The CDR3 consists of 15 residues. This chain's CDR3 is CASSRPWGRSEKLFF. The CDR3 DNA reads as TGCGCCAGCAGCCGCCCCTGGGGGAGGAGTGAAAAACTGTTTTTT.

CDR3 in DNA: TGCAGCGGTTACAGGGGTGGCTATGGCTACACCTTC. This translates into CSGYRGGYGYTF. The chain employs TRBV29-1 and TRBJ1-2; 7 positions agree with TRBD1. V was pared by 7 bases and J by 4 bases, with 6 bases of the junction left unmatched. CDR1 is SQVTM and CDR2 is ANQGSEA in the germline V gene. There are 12 residues in the CDR3.

V usage is TRBV5-1 and J usage is TRBJ1-1; D is unresolved. CDR3 length: 18 amino acids. V was clipped by 0 bases and J by 0 bases, with 18 bases between them. The germline V gene has CDR1 SGHRS and CDR2 YFSETQ. The CDR3 region is CASSLAFVGNSMNTEAFF. CDR3 DNA sequence: TGCGCCAGCAGCTTGGCCTTCGTTGGTAACAGTATGAACACTGAAGCTTTCTTT.

This chain joins TRBV19 and TRBJ1-1, with D perhaps TRBD1 (5 bases). There are 15 residues in the CDR3. V lost 0 bases and J lost 2, with 10 bases in between. Germline CDR1 reads LNHDA; CDR2 reads SQIVND (reference sequence). The CDR3 loop is CASSIDRRGNTEAFF. Written as DNA, the CDR3 is TGTGCCAGTAGTATAGATCGGCGGGGCAACACTGAAGCTTTCTTT.

CDR3 in amino acids: CASSHGVAGEYEQYF. Here the CDR3 DNA reads TGTGCCAGCAGCCACGGGGTAGCGGGAGAGTACGAGCAGTACTTC. The chain couples TRBV5-6 to TRBJ2-7; TRBD2 agrees at 9 bases. CDR1 is SGHDT and CDR2 is YYEEEE in the germline V gene. Losses at the gene ends were 4 bases for V and 4 bases for J; bases not matched to a gene: 9. The CDR3 is 15 residues long.

This clone showed up just a few times. This chain uses TRBV6-5 with TRBJ1-2; D not resolved. V was pared by 6 bases and J by 2 bases, with 7 bases between. CDR1 and CDR2 from the germline V gene are MNHEY and SVGAGI. The CDR3 is made up of 12 amino acids. The CDR3 spells CASRTENYGYTF. The CDR3 DNA reads as TGTGCCAGCAGGACTGAAAACTATGGCTACACCTTC.